The present entry profiles one TCR beta chain with its context. Its target is not known. The junction had 4 bases not matched to a gene; V was cut back by 6 bases and J by 8 bases. CDR3 length: 12 amino acids. The sample is drawn from a study of response to subunit inactivated influenza vaccine. Study-wide results and caveats: A suggestion made by the authors is that each seasonal influenza vaccination recruits few new T cells.

TCRdb reprocessed the RT-PCR reads via MiXCR and lists one record per CDR3 protein. The table has 500,000 to 700,000 distinct CDR3 sequences, less than 25% seen once. This sample also belongs to another study, concerning T cells expressing NK-cell markers. As that study records: As the method of synthesis, 5'RACE template switching with UMIs yielded TCR beta cDNA. In sorted CD3+CD56+NKG2C+, CD3+CD56+NKG2C- and CD3+CD56-NKG2C+ T cells, TCR beta repertoires were obtained. Dominance of the CD3+CD56-NKG2C+ fraction by these clonotypes also held in several donors. HCMV specificity of the expanded NKG2C+ T cell clones was not established.

This TCR derives from a man in his fifties or sixties who received an inactivated influenza vaccine. Sequencing was performed on CD4+ T cells sorted from PBMCs, taken 12 days after vaccination. The V call is TRBV12-3 or TRBV12-4, the J call TRBJ1-3; 7 positions match TRBD1. CDR3 residues: CASSQGGDTIYF. The CDR3 nucleotides are TGTGCCAGCAGCCAGGGGGGAGACACCATATATTTT.